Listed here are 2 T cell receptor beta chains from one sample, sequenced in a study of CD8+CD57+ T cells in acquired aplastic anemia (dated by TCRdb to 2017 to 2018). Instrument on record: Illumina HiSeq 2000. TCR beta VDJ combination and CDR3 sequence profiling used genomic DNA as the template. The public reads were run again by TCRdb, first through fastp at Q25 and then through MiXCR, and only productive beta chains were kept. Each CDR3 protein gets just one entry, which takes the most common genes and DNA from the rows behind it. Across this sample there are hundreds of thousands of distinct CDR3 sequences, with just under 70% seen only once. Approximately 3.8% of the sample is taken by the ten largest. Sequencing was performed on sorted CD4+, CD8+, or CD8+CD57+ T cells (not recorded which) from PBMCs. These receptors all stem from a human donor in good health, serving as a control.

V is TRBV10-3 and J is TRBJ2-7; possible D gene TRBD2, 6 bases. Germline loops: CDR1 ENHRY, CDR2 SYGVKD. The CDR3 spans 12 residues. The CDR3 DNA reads TGTGCCATCAGTGAAGGGGCGGAGGGGCAGGAAGTC. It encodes CAISEGAEGQEV.

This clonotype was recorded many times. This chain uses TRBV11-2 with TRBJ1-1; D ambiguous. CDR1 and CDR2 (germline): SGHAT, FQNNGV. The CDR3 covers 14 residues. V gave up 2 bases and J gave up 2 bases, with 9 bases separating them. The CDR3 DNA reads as TGTGCCAGCAGCTTAAATGGGCCCAACACTGAAGCTTTCTTT. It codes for CASSLNGPNTEAFF. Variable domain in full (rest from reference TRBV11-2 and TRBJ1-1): EAGVAQSPRYKIIEKRQSVAFWCNPISGHATLYWYQQILGQGPKLLIQFQNNGVVDDSQLPKDRFSAERLKGVDSTLKIQPAKLEDSAVYLCASSLNGPNTEAFFGQGTRLTVV.